The clone carrying this TCR beta chain appeared many times. Its target is not known. Germline lookup yields CDR1 SGHTA and CDR2 FQGNSA. Trimming shortened V by 6 bases and J by 7 bases, and 13 bases separated the two germline ends. The CDR3 is 14 residues long. In patients chosen for sequencing, flow cytometry had shown CD8+CD57+ cell expansion. Patients, without exception, had severe acquired aplastic anemia. Patients were therapy-naive when their blood was sampled. The TCR beta profiling, which covered VDJ combination and CDR3 sequence, was carried out using genomic DNA as the template. TCRdb re-analysed the reads in MiXCR, keeping a single row per CDR3 protein. The sample gives about 470,000 distinct CDR3 sequences, under 40% of which show up once; about 0.8% is in the top ten. The record originates from a study of CD8+CD57+ T cells in acquired aplastic anemia. Study results and caveats: Patients and controls had CD8+ Simpson's diversity values that were not significantly distinct.

V usage is TRBV7-2 and J usage is TRBJ1-6, with D uncertain. Sequenced: sorted CD4+, CD8+, or CD8+CD57+ T cells (not recorded which) from PBMCs. The receptor was isolated from a human donor with aplastic anemia. The CDR3 sequence is CASRPGLKNSPLHF. In nucleotides, the CDR3 is TGTGCCAGCAGACCCGGACTGAAGAATTCACCCCTCCACTTT.